The next 20 T cell receptor beta chains were all read from a single sample in a study of T cells in Graves' hyperthyroidism and ophthalmopathy. RNA transcripts yielded amplified TCR beta CDR3 regions. Using the HTBI primer set, a first-round RT-PCR was run on the TCR CDR3. TCRdb used MiXCR to reprocess the multiplex PCR reads, holding one entry per CDR3 protein. Of about 52,000 distinct CDR3 sequences listed, less than 60% are singletons. Specimen: blood. The receptors stem from a woman in her fifties or sixties with Graves' ophthalmopathy.

The chain has TRBV11-2 and TRBJ1-5; 7 bases match TRBD1. The ends lost 0 bases at V and 11 bases at J; junction bases unmatched: 13. This CDR3 has 16 residues. Germline V gene sequence: CDR1 SGHAT, CDR2 FQNNGV. The CDR3 loop reads CASSLDYRRGGPAQHF. CDR3 DNA: TGTGCCAGCAGCTTAGATTACCGCAGGGGGGGGCCAGCCCAGCATTTT.

The CDR3 is CASSQDQAVNTGELFF. CDR3 DNA sequence: TGCGCCAGCAGCCAAGATCAGGCAGTCAACACCGGGGAGCTGTTTTTT. V and J are TRBV4-3 and TRBJ2-2; D is undetermined. The CDR3 runs 16 residues. Trimming took 0 bases from V and 2 from J, leaving 10 bases between them. Per germline, CDR1 LGHNA and CDR2 YSLEER.

As for this clonotype: This may arise from a read error, as a much more abundant clone is one base away. This chain joins TRBV20-1 and TRBJ2-7; 7 bases match TRBD2. CDR1 DFQATT and CDR2 SNEGSKA come from the germline V gene (reference sequence). With V trimmed by 3 bases and J by 6 bases, 14 bases remained unmatched. This CDR3 contains 15 residues. The DNA for the CDR3 is TGCAGTGCTAGGACTGGCGGGAGTCTTGCCTCCGAGCAGTACTTC. Encoded protein: CSARTGGSLASEQYF.

This clonotype was recorded at least ten times. CDR3 sequence (DNA): TGTGCCAGCGGCCTTAGCGGGAGGGCCGCCAATGAGCAGTTCTTC. This gives the protein CASGLSGRAANEQFF. The chain recombines TRBV6-5 with TRBJ2-1, with 11 nucleotides matching TRBD2. The ends lost 8 bases at V and 6 bases at J; junction bases unmatched: 9. The germline V gene has CDR1 MNHEY and CDR2 SVGAGI. This CDR3 spans 15 amino acids.

Of note for this clonotype: Sequence at one end of the junction differs from germline and may be a read error. This rearrangement joins TRBV7-9 to TRBJ1-3; D perhaps matches TRBD1 (5 bases). Looked up from germline, CDR1 is SEHNR and CDR2 is FQNEAQ (reference sequence). The CDR3 sequence is 14 residues long. The DNA of the CDR3 is TGTGCCAGCAGCCCTCGGGACTACAGAAACACCGTACATTTT. It encodes CASSPRDYRNTVHF. The whole variable domain, remainder taken from reference TRBV7-9 and TRBJ1-3, is DTGVSQNPRHKITKRGQNVTFRCDPISEHNRLYWYRQTLGQGPEFLTYFQNEAQLEKSRLLSDRFSAERPKGSFSTLEIQRTEQGDSAMYLCASSPRDYRNTVHFGEGSWLTVV.

This chain links TRBV7-2 with TRBJ1-1; 8 bases match TRBD1. The CDR3 spans 13 residues. Germline V CDR1 and CDR2: SGHTA, FQGNSA. V lost 0 bases, J lost 8 bases, and 2 bases stayed unmatched. CDR3 sequence (DNA): TGTGCCAGCAGCTTAGCGACAGGGGACGAAGCTTTCTTT. Encoded protein: CASSLATGDEAFF.

The V gene is TRBV20-1, the J gene TRBJ2-1; D is unclear. V was pared by 4 bases and J by 10 bases, with 8 bases between. CDR1 DFQATT and CDR2 SNEGSKA come from the germline V gene (reference sequence). The CDR3 length is 10 residues. DNA of the CDR3: TGCAGTGCTATGGGCTACGAGCAGTTCTTC. This translates into CSAMGYEQFF.

Ten or more counts support this clonotype. The V and J genes are TRBV24-1 and TRBJ2-2; 11 bases agree with TRBD1. V gave up 2 bases and J gave up 4 bases; unmatched junction bases: 5. Germline CDR1 reads KGHDR; CDR2 reads SFDVKD. The CDR3 is made up of 17 amino acids. The CDR3 bases are TGTGCCACCAGTGATTACTCCGGGACAGGGGGCACCGGGGAGCTGTTTTTT. The encoded protein is CATSDYSGTGGTGELFF.

This clonotype was observed many times. The CDR3 DNA sequence: TGTGCCAGCAGCTTAGGGACAGACAGGAACACTGAAGCTTTCTTT. The encoded protein is CASSLGTDRNTEAFF. This chain connects TRBV11-1 to TRBJ1-1; D is possibly TRBD1 (6 bases). CDR1 SGHAT and CDR2 FQDESV come from the germline V gene (reference sequence). The CDR3 extends over 15 amino acids. Trimming took 1 base from V and 1 from J, leaving 10 bases between them.

By share, this clonotype ranks as medium-sized. The gene calls are TRBV7-9 and TRBJ1-2; D call uncertain. Germline assignment: CDR1 SEHNR and CDR2 FQNEAQ (reference sequence). CDR3 length equals 15 residues. Trimming cost V 6 bases and J 3 bases, with 17 bases left between them. The CDR3 bases are TGTGCCAGCAGTCACACGGCGGCGGGCTACTATGGCTACACCTTC. Protein product: CASSHTAAGYYGYTF. The full variable domain, with the rest looked up from reference TRBV7-9 and TRBJ1-2, is DTGVSQNPRHKITKRGQNVTFRCDPISEHNRLYWYRQTLGQGPEFLTYFQNEAQLEKSRLLSDRFSAERPKGSFSTLEIQRTEQGDSAMYLCASSHTAAGYYGYTFGSGTRLTVV.

In the case of this clonotype: This CDR3 fails to terminate in the conserved phenylalanine or tryptophan, so it likely reflects a read error. V is TRBV9 and J is TRBJ1-1; D is possibly TRBD1 (5 bases). V lost 7 bases, J lost 2 bases, and 15 bases lay in between. The CDR3 loop spans 14 amino acids. Germline V gene sequence: CDR1 SGDLS, CDR2 YYNGEE. CDR3 protein: CASPLKGYNTEAFI. CDR3 nucleotide sequence: TGTGCCAGCCCTTTAAAGGGGTACAACACTGAAGCTTTCATT.

This clonotype was seen many times. J is TRBJ2-1 and V is TRBV9, with D uncertain. The CDR3 runs 16 residues. Trimming left V 0 bases short and J 0 bases short, with 10 bases between. The V gene's germline CDR1 is SGDLS and CDR2 YYNGEE. CDR3 sequence (DNA): TGTGCCAGCAGCGTAGCAGACCTCAGCTCCTACAATGAGCAGTTCTTC. It translates to CASSVADLSSYNEQFF.

Points on this clonotype: Germline and junction disagree at one end, which may indicate a read error. The chain has TRBV12-3 or TRBV12-4 and TRBJ2-2; possibly TRBD2 for D (5 bases). This CDR3 region has 12 residues. The CDR3 protein is CASSLDTGELSF. The CDR3 nucleotides are TGCGCCAGCAGTTTAGACACCGGGGAGCTGTCTTTT.

Worth noting for this clonotype: The junction departs from germline at one end; a sequencing error may be responsible. This chain joins TRBV7-2 and TRBJ1-4, with D maybe TRBD1 (5 bases). This CDR3 is 11 amino acids long. From germline, CDR1 is SGHTA and CDR2 FQGNSA. The CDR3: CASSRRMTVDF. The CDR3 coding sequence is TGTGCCAGCAGCCGTAGGATGACAGTCGATTTT.

On this clonotype itself: A much larger clonotype is one base distant, so this may be a read error. The conserved final phenylalanine or tryptophan is absent from the CDR3, which likely points to a read error. The chain links TRBV5-1 to TRBJ2-3, with 11 positions matching TRBD2. Per germline, CDR1 SGHRS and CDR2 YFSETQ. V lost 4 bases, J lost 2 bases, and 18 bases stayed unmatched. The CDR3 has 20 residues. CDR3 bases: TGCGCCAGCAGCCCTAACCCAACTAGCGGGAGTTGGCTATACACAGATACGCAGTATTTG. Its translation is CASSPNPTSGSWLYTDTQYL.

Of note for this clonotype: Being one base from a much bigger clone, this may be a read error. V is TRBV4-1 and J is TRBJ2-5; TRBD2 might be the D (6 bases). This CDR3 spans 17 amino acids. Germline V gives CDR1 MGHRA, CDR2 YSYEKL. The CDR3 DNA is TGCGCCAGCAGCCAAGGCCCCTTGGTGGCCCGCGGGGAGACCCAGCACTTC. Its protein product is CASSQGPLVARGETQHF.

This clonotype was recorded at least ten times. The V and J genes are TRBV19 and TRBJ1-5; no clear D. Germline CDR1 reads LNHDA; CDR2 reads SQIVND (reference sequence). The V end lost 5 bases, the J end lost 6 bases, and 11 bases lay between the germline ends. The CDR3 sequence is 13 residues long. The CDR3 DNA sequence: TGTGCCAGTAGTTCAGACATGTTTCAGCCCCAGCATTTT. Protein product: CASSSDMFQPQHF.

V and J are TRBV20-1 and TRBJ2-7, with 11 positions matching TRBD1. Unmatched junction bases numbered 12, after V lost 6 bases and J lost 5 bases. The CDR3 length is 15 residues. Germline V gene data show CDR1 as DFQATT and CDR2 as SNEGSKA (reference sequence). CDR3 residues: CSAFPGQGAGDEQYF. In nucleotides, the CDR3 is TGCAGTGCCTTTCCCGGACAGGGGGCAGGGGACGAGCAGTACTTC.

The V gene is TRBV15, the J gene TRBJ2-7; D remains ambiguous. The CDR3 contains 13 residues. V was cut by 0 bases and J by 6 bases, with 9 bases left in between. Germline CDR1 and CDR2: LNHNV and YYDKDF (reference sequence). CDR3 protein: CATSRDVRSEQYF. In DNA form, the CDR3 reads TGTGCCACCAGCAGAGATGTCCGTTCCGAGCAGTACTTC.

This clonotype was seen more than once but under ten times. The genes are TRBV27 and TRBJ2-5, with 7 nucleotides matching TRBD2. The germline V gene encodes CDR1 MNHEY and CDR2 SMNVEV (reference sequence). The CDR3 covers 15 residues. Germline trimming cut 4 bases from V and 4 bases from J; bases unmatched to any gene: 9. The DNA for the CDR3 is TGTGCCAGCAGTTCCTATGTCTCGGGGGGAGAGACCCAGTACTTC. Translated: CASSSYVSGGETQYF.